This T cell receptor (beta chain) was obtained from a study of blood T cell repertoires in COVID-19. Study information: The analysed material was cDNA or gDNA that came from T cells, B-cell-depleted T cells, or PBMCs.

In the original processing: Amplification of reference gene primers was used by the study to estimate nucleated cell counts. Generated by immunoSEQ multiplex PCR, the TCRdb table keeps only in-frame clones and is missing some. D and trimming were read from the DNA, whereas the V and J calls and clone size are those reported in that table. This repertoire shows some 52,000 clones, more than 75% found once; its top ten account for less than 20%. The table lists this clone with a count of one. Per germline, CDR1 SGDLS and CDR2 YYNGEE. The V and J ends lost 3 bases and 0 bases respectively, with 10 bases between them. The CDR3 length is 15 residues.

The clonotype comes from a human donor with active COVID-19. The donor label of this sample is uncertain. Input material: peripheral blood. The rearrangement uses TRBV9 and TRBJ1-3, with D hard to call. The CDR3 reads CASSGRANSGNTIYF. Here the CDR3 DNA reads TGTGCCAGCAGCGGGAGAGCCAACTCTGGAAACACCATATATTTT.